These 8 T cell receptor beta chains share one sample of origin, sequenced in a study of graft-versus-host responses after intestinal transplantation (dated by TCRdb to the early 2020s). Library preparation employed the immunoSEQ multiplex PCR assay. TCRdb limited this immuneACCESS table to in-frame rearrangements with V and J called. A share of clones is missing; checked studies link under half to unresolved V genes, and the rest is unexplained. For this sample there are 25,000 to 35,000 clones; 87% appear just once. The ten largest clones capture roughly 11% of the sample. The starting material was PBMCs, obtained 450 to 480 days after intestinal transplantation. Receptors originate from a human patient who received an intestinal transplant, so some T cells may come from the graft donor.

This clone came up a few times. The chain uses TRBV5-6 and TRBJ1-1; D is unresolved. The germline gives CDR1 SGHDT, CDR2 YYEEEE. CDR3 length: 12 residues. The V gene lost 3 bases and the J gene lost 1 base, with 4 bases spanning the gap. This CDR3 reads CASSWANTEAFF. DNA for the CDR3: TGTGCCAGCAGCTGGGCGAACACTGAAGCTTTCTTT.

The V call is TRBV4-1, the J call TRBJ2-1; 13 bases fit TRBD2. There are 18 residues in the CDR3. Germline CDR1 reads MGHRA; CDR2 reads YSYEKL. Trimming removed 3 bases from V and 3 bases from J; junction bases left unmatched: 8. CDR3 sequence (DNA): TGCGCCAGCAGCCAGGCCCAGACTAGCGGGGGGCTCTACAATGAGCAGTTCTTC. Protein sequence: CASSQAQTSGGLYNEQFF.

This chain links TRBV23-1 with TRBJ1-5; possible D gene TRBD1, 5 bases. TRBV23-1 is sorted into the ORF group, with uncertain function. V dropped 3 bases and J dropped 5 bases, with 11 bases sitting between them. The CDR3 runs 14 residues. DNA for the CDR3: TGCGCCAGCAGTCATCCGGGGGTAGATCAGCCCCAGCATTTT. This gives the protein CASSHPGVDQPQHF.

The chain combines TRBV7-9 with TRBJ2-1; D might be TRBD2 (7 bases). In germline, CDR1 is SEHNR, CDR2 FQNEAQ (reference sequence). This CDR3 is built from 16 residues. The germline V and J ends were trimmed by 5 bases and 8 bases, with 22 bases remaining between them. CDR3 amino acids: CASSHPKGGATDEQFF. DNA for the CDR3: TGTGCCAGCAGCCACCCGAAAGGGGGGGCCACGGATGAGCAGTTCTTC.

The V and J genes are TRBV7-3 and TRBJ2-5; D remains ambiguous. The V end was cut by 3 bases, the J end by 4 bases, with 9 bases between. In germline, CDR1 is SGHTA, CDR2 FQGTGA. The CDR3 covers 13 residues. The CDR3 reads CASSFSVGETQYF. Here the CDR3 DNA reads TGTGCCAGCAGCTTCAGCGTTGGAGAGACCCAGTACTTC.

V is TRBV5-1 and J is TRBJ1-6; D not certain. The germline V gene encodes CDR1 SGHRS and CDR2 YFSETQ. V was shortened by 4 bases and J by 6 bases, with 11 bases between the two germline ends. This CDR3 contains 14 residues. CDR3 residues: CASSPELGNSPLHF. The DNA for the CDR3 is TGCGCCAGCAGCCCTGAATTGGGTAATTCACCCCTCCACTTT.

This rearrangement joins TRBV5-5 to TRBJ1-2; TRBD1 might be the D (5 bases). From germline, CDR1 is SGHKS and CDR2 YYEKEE (reference sequence). The CDR3 is 13 amino acids. V lost 4 bases and J 0 bases, leaving 7 bases between the germline ends. The DNA for the CDR3 is TGTGCCAGCAGCCAACAGGCTAACTATGGCTACACCTTC. It codes for CASSQQANYGYTF.

The chain couples TRBV28 to TRBJ2-1; 9 bases line up with TRBD1. The CDR3 is 18 residues long. Germline lookup yields CDR1 MDHEN and CDR2 SYDVKM. V shed 2 bases, J shed 10 bases, and the junction held 18 bases outside the gene matches. The CDR3 spells CASSLGARRDRVLGEQFF. CDR3 DNA sequence: TGTGCCAGCAGTTTAGGGGCCCGCCGGGACAGGGTGTTGGGGGAGCAGTTCTTC.